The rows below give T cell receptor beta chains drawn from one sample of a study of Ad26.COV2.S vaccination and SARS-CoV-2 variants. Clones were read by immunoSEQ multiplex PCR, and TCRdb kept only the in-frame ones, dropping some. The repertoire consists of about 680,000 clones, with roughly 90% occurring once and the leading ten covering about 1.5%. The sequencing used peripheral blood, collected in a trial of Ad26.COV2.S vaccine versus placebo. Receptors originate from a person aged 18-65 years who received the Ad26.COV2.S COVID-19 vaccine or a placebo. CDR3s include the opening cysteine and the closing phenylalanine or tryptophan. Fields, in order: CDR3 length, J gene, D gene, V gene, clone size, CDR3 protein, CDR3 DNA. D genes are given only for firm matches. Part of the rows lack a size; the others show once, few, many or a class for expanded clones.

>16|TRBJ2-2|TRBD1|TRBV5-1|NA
CASSPGQTLNTRELFF
TGCGCCAGCAGCCCGGGACAGACACTGAACACCAGGGAGCTGTTTTTT
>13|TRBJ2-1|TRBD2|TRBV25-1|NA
CASRRGGDNEQFF
TGTGCCAGCAGGAGGGGAGGGGACAATGAGCAGTTCTTC
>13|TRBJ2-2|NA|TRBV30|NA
CAWKVRGFGELFF
TGTGCCTGGAAGGTCAGGGGTTTCGGGGAGCTGTTTTTT
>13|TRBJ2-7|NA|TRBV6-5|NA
CASRQDRRYEQYF
TGTGCCAGCAGACAAGACAGGCGCTACGAGCAGTACTTC
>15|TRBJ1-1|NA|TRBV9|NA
CASSVTGLGNTEAFF
TGTGCCAGCAGCGTAACAGGGCTCGGTAACACTGAAGCTTTCTTT
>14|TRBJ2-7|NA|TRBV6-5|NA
CASSAIAGPYEQYF
TGTGCCAGCAGCGCAATCGCGGGCCCCTACGAGCAGTACTTC
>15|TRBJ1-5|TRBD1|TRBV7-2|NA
CASSPWTGGNQPQHF
TGTGCCAGCAGTCCCTGGACAGGGGGCAATCAGCCCCAGCATTTT
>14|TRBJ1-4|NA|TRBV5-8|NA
CASTPRPGNEKLFF
TGTGCCAGCACCCCCCGACCCGGGAATGAAAAACTGTTTTTT
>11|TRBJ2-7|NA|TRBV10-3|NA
CAIRDPYEQYF
TGTGCCATCAGGGACCCGTACGAGCAGTACTTC
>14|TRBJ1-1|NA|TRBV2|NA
CASSPRIPNTEAFF
TGTGCCAGCAGCCCAAGGATTCCGAACACTGAAGCTTTCTTT
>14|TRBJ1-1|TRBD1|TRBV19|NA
CASSLWTGKAEAFF
TGTGCCAGTAGTCTCTGGACAGGGAAGGCTGAAGCTTTCTTT
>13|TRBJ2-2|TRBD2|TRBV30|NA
CAWEQGGAGELFF
TGTGCCTGGGAGCAGGGAGGGGCCGGGGAGCTGTTTTTT
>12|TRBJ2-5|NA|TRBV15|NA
CATSAFQETQYF
TGTGCCACCAGCGCATTTCAAGAGACCCAGTACTTC
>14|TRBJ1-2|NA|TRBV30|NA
CAWSVEPANYGYTF
TGTGCCTGGAGTGTGGAACCAGCAAACTATGGCTACACCTTC
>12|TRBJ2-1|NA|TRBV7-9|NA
CASSPPADKQFF
TGTGCCAGCAGCCCGCCAGCGGATAAGCAGTTCTTC
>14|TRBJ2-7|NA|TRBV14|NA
CASSQGFRSYEQYF
TGTGCCAGCAGCCAAGGCTTCAGATCCTACGAGCAGTACTTC
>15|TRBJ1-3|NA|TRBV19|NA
CASKIGSLSGNTIYF
TGTGCCAGTAAAATTGGATCACTCTCTGGAAACACCATATATTTT
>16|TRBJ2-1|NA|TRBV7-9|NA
CASSLDDGGTYNEQFF
TGTGCCAGCAGCTTAGATGATGGCGGCACCTACAATGAGCAGTTCTTC
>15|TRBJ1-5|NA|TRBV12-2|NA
CASRLGSAFGQPQHF
TGTGCAAGTCGCTTAGGAAGCGCGTTTGGTCAGCCCCAGCATTTT
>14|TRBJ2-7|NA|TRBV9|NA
CASSPARFANEQYF
TGTGCCAGCAGCCCGGCGCGGTTCGCCAACGAGCAGTACTTC
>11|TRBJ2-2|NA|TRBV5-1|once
CASLGSGELFF
TGCGCCAGCCTGGGGAGTGGGGAGCTGTTTTTT
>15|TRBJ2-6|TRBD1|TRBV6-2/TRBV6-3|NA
CASTPTGAGANVLTF
TGTGCCAGCACCCCGACAGGGGCTGGGGCCAACGTCCTGACTTTC
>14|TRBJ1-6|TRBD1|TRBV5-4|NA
CASRLTGGESPLHF
TGTGCCAGCCGATTGACAGGGGGCGAATCACCCCTCCACTTT
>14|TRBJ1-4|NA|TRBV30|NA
CAWTSGPSGEKLFF
TGTGCCTGGACCTCCGGACCCTCTGGGGAAAAACTGTTTTTT
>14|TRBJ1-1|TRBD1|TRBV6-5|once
CASSYRDRPTEAFF
TGTGCCAGCAGTTACCGGGACAGACCCACTGAAGCTTTCTTT
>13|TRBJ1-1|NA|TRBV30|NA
CAWTLQGNTEAFF
TGTGCCTGGACATTACAGGGGAACACTGAAGCTTTCTTT
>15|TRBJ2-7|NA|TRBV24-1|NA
CATSDSPPGTGEQYF
TGTGCCACCAGTGATTCTCCGCCGGGGACGGGTGAGCAGTACTTC
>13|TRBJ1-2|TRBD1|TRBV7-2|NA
CASSLGTGYGYTF
TGTGCCAGCAGCCTCGGGACAGGCTATGGCTACACCTTC
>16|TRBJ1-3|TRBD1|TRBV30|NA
CAWSRGQGSSGNTIYF
TGTGCCTGGAGCCGAGGACAGGGTTCCTCTGGAAACACCATATATTTT
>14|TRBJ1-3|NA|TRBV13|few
CASSPQSSGNTIYF
TGTGCCAGCAGCCCTCAGTCCTCTGGAAACACCATATATTTT
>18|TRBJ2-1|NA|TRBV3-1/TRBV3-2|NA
CASSQGSLVGFSYNEQFF
TGTGCCAGCAGCCAAGGAAGCCTGGTTGGCTTTTCCTACAATGAGCAGTTCTTC
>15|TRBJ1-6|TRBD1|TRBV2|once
CASSGDSGYNSPLHF
TGTGCCAGCAGTGGGGACAGCGGATATAATTCACCCCTCCACTTT
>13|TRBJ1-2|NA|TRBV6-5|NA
CASRLDTGNGYTF
TGTGCCAGCAGACTCGATACAGGGAATGGCTACACCTTC
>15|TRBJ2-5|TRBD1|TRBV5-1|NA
CASSLVGDRQETQYF
TGCGCCAGCAGCCTAGTAGGGGACAGACAAGAGACCCAGTACTTC
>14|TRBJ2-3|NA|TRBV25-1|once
CASSERGAADTQYF
TGTGCCAGCAGTGAACGGGGGGCTGCAGATACGCAGTATTTT
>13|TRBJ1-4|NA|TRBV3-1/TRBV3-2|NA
CASSLGTLEKLFF
TGTGCCAGCAGTCTTGGGACACTTGAAAAACTGTTTTTT
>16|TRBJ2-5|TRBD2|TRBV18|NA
CASSPRDYNTQETQYF
TGTGCCAGCTCACCAAGGGACTACAACACGCAAGAGACCCAGTACTTC
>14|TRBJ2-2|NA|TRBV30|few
CAWRGVKITGELFF
TGTGCCTGGAGAGGTGTGAAGATCACCGGGGAGCTGTTTTTT
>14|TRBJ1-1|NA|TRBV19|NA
CASSPTGRPTEAFF
TGTGCCAGTAGCCCTACAGGGCGCCCGACCGAAGCTTTCTTT
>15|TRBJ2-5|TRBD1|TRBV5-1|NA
CASSLLQGSTETQYF
TGCGCCAGCAGTTTATTACAGGGGTCCACAGAGACCCAGTACTTC
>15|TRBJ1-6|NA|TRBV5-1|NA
CASSLDQARNSPLHF
TGCGCCAGCAGCTTGGACCAGGCCCGTAATTCACCCCTCCACTTT
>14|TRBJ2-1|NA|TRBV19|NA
CASYSGGLLSEQFF
TGTGCCAGTTACAGCGGTGGGCTCCTTTCCGAGCAGTTCTTC
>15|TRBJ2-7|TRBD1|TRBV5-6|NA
CASSLRQGAAYEQYF
TGTGCCAGCAGCTTGAGGCAGGGGGCCGCCTACGAGCAGTACTTC
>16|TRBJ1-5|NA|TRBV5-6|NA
CASSLAKGGAVQPQHF
TGTGCCAGCAGCTTGGCCAAGGGGGGGGCTGTGCAGCCCCAGCATTTT
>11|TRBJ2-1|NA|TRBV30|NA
CAWSRPRGQFF
TGTGCCTGGAGTAGGCCTAGGGGACAGTTCTTC
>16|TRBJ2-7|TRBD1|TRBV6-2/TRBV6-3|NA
CASSRHPGQGNYEQYF
TGTGCCAGCAGCAGACATCCGGGACAGGGGAACTACGAGCAGTACTTC
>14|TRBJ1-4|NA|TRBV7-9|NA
CASTLRSADEKLFF
TGTGCCAGCACCCTTAGAAGCGCAGATGAAAAACTGTTTTTT
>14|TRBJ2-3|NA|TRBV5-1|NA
CASTRGGASDTQYF
TGCGCCAGTACTAGGGGGGGTGCATCTGATACGCAGTATTTT
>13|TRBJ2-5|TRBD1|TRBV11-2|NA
CASTTGGRETQYF
TGTGCCAGCACCACAGGGGGCCGCGAGACCCAGTACTTC
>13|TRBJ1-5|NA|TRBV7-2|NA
CASTTSGNQPQHF
TGTGCCAGCACCACCTCAGGCAATCAGCCCCAGCATTTT
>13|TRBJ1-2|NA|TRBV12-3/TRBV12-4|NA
CASTRNSEYGYTF
TGTGCCAGCACCCGGAACAGCGAGTATGGCTACACCTTC
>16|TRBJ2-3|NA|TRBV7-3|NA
CASSQGGMGTVSTQYF
TGTGCCAGCAGCCAGGGGGGCATGGGGACCGTCTCTACGCAGTATTTT
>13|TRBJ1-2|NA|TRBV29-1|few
CSVFDGQNYGYTF
TGCAGCGTTTTTGATGGACAGAACTATGGCTACACCTTC
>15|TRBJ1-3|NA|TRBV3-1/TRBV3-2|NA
CASSQEGGSGNTIYF
TGTGCCAGCAGCCAAGAGGGCGGTTCTGGAAACACCATATATTTT
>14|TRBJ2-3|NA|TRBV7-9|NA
CASTLGRGRDTQYF
TGTGCCAGCACCCTAGGGCGGGGCCGAGATACGCAGTATTTT
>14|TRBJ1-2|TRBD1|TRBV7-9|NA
CASSLGDRVEGYTF
TGTGCCAGCAGCTTAGGTGACAGGGTAGAAGGCTACACCTTC
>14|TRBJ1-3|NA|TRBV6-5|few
CASSLQGAGNTIYF
TGTGCCAGCAGTTTACAGGGCGCGGGAAACACCATATATTTT
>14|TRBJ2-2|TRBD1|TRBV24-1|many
CATKAQGDTGELFF
TGTGCCACCAAAGCACAGGGGGACACCGGGGAGCTGTTTTTT
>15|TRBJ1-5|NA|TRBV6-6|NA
CASSPDTYSNQPQHF
TGTGCCAGCTCCCCGGACACTTATAGCAATCAGCCCCAGCATTTT